These T cell receptor beta chains were read from a single sample in a study of human T cells and chemical hapten exposure. TCRdb used MiXCR to reprocess the RACE reads, holding one entry per CDR3 protein. The table has tens of thousands of distinct CDR3 sequences, about 10% seen once. The material was whole blood, obtained in connection with sensitization to the hapten diphenylcyclopropenone (DPC). The receptors here all came from a woman aged 45-65 years with alopecia areata. Some clones in this sample may be carry-over from other donors' samples. The CDR3 runs from the conserved cysteine through the conserved F or W. Fields, in order: clone size, J gene, D gene, V gene, CDR3 protein, CDR3 DNA. The D gene is left open where the match is weak. Size is stated for part of the rows, as once, few or many counts, or as a class when the clone is expanded.

>few|TRBJ2-2|TRBD2|TRBV5-1
CASLGPGTTAGELFF
TGCGCCAGTTTGGGGCCCGGGACTACCGCCGGGGAGCTGTTTTTT
>few|TRBJ1-2|.|TRBV30
CAWSGGNYGYTF
TGTGCCTGGAGTGGCGGCAACTATGGCTACACCTTC
>many|TRBJ2-3|TRBD2|TRBV20-1
CSARPIDSGNTDTQYF
TGCAGTGCTCGTCCCATCGATAGCGGGAACACAGATACGCAGTATTTT
>many|TRBJ1-1|TRBD1|TRBV4-1
CASSHRGRTEAFF
TGCGCCAGCAGCCACAGGGGGCGGACTGAAGCTTTCTTT
>many|TRBJ1-2|TRBD1|TRBV6-5
CASSIYGTGFGYTF
TGTGCCAGCAGTATTTATGGGACAGGGTTTGGCTACACCTTC
>few|TRBJ2-1|TRBD2|TRBV5-6
CASSLGGRYNEQFF
TGTGCCAGCAGCTTGGGCGGGAGGTACAATGAGCAGTTCTTC
>many|TRBJ2-1|TRBD1|TRBV5-1
CASSKGQDYNEQFF
TGCGCCAGCAGCAAGGGACAGGACTACAATGAGCAGTTCTTC
>few|TRBJ2-1|TRBD1|TRBV7-2
CASSMRTGSEQFF
TGTGCCAGCAGCATGAGGACAGGGAGTGAGCAGTTCTTC
>.|TRBJ1-1|.|TRBV29-1
CSGLDPQIANTEAFF
TGCAGCGGGCTAGACCCTCAGATCGCGAACACTGAAGCTTTCTTT
>many|TRBJ2-1|TRBD2|TRBV7-9
CASSLVDGVAGGEQFF
TGTGCCAGCAGCTTAGTGGACGGGGTAGCGGGAGGTGAGCAGTTCTTC
>many|TRBJ2-2|TRBD2|TRBV20-1
CSAPLAGVGPGELFF
TGCAGTGCTCCTCTAGCGGGAGTGGGGCCCGGGGAGCTGTTTTTT
>many|TRBJ2-7|TRBD1|TRBV15
CATSGGQLFYEQYF
TGTGCCACCAGCGGGGGACAGCTCTTCTACGAGCAGTACTTC
>few|TRBJ1-1|.|TRBV3-1
CASSQGTVWGTEAFF
TGTGCCAGCAGCCAAGGGACGGTGTGGGGTACTGAAGCTTTCTTT
>many|TRBJ1-5|.|TRBV20-1
CSVTGSDQPQHF
TGCAGTGTGACAGGCTCTGATCAGCCCCAGCATTTT
>many|TRBJ1-6|.|TRBV4-2
CASSRSQGNSPLHF
TGTGCCAGCAGCCGCTCGCAGGGTAATTCACCCCTCCACTTT
>.|TRBJ2-1|.|TRBV3-1
CASSLAENEQFF
TGTGCCAGCAGCCTAGCGGAGAATGAGCAGTTCTTC
>few|TRBJ2-3|TRBD2|TRBV4-3
CASSQERGITDTQYF
TGCGCCAGCAGCCAAGAGCGGGGGATCACAGATACGCAGTATTTT
>many|TRBJ2-2|.|TRBV6-5
CASSYRTNTGELFF
TGTGCCAGCAGTTACAGGACGAACACCGGGGAGCTGTTTTTT
>many|TRBJ1-1|.|TRBV6-6
CASSYWGALNTEAFF
TGTGCCAGCAGTTACTGGGGGGCGCTGAACACTGAAGCTTTCTTT
>many|TRBJ2-1|TRBD2|TRBV6-5
CASIPTGIAGRQFF
TGTGCCAGCATTCCTACGGGGATAGCGGGAAGGCAGTTCTTC
>many|TRBJ2-1|TRBD2|TRBV20-1
CSARGLAGGQYNEQFF
TGCAGTGCTAGGGGACTAGCGGGCGGGCAGTACAATGAGCAGTTCTTC
>.|TRBJ2-7|TRBD1|TRBV6-1
CASSGAGGIDEQYF
TGTGCCAGCAGTGGGGCAGGGGGTATCGACGAGCAGTACTTC
>.|TRBJ1-1|.|TRBV5-1
CASSLLGSNTEAFF
TGCGCCAGCAGCTTGTTAGGCAGCAACACTGAAGCTTTCTTT
>many|TRBJ1-6|.|TRBV7-8
CASSPARGNSPLHF
TGTGCCAGCAGCCCCGCTCGGGGGAATTCACCCCTCCACTTT
>.|TRBJ2-7|.|TRBV11-2
CASSSNRGYEQYF
TGTGCCAGCAGCTCTAATCGGGGCTACGAGCAGTACTTC
>.|TRBJ1-3|TRBD1|TRBV6-6
CASSDETDRGHTIYF
TGTGCCAGCAGTGACGAAACTGACAGGGGCCACACCATATATTTT
>few|TRBJ1-4|.|TRBV11-2
CASSLLGYSATNEKLFF
TGTGCCAGCAGCTTACTAGGCTACAGTGCAACTAATGAAAAACTGTTTTTT
>.|TRBJ2-1|.|TRBV20-1
CSARAPQGNEQFF
TGCAGTGCTAGGGCCCCCCAGGGCAATGAGCAGTTCTTC
>many|TRBJ2-5|TRBD2|TRBV28
CASSPSGRGGQRETQYF
TGTGCCAGCAGTCCGAGCGGGAGGGGCGGACAAAGGGAGACCCAGTACTTC
>.|TRBJ1-1|.|TRBV29-1
CSVREGGNTEAFF
TGCAGCGTGAGGGAAGGGGGGAACACTGAAGCTTTCTTT
>many|TRBJ2-5|TRBD1|TRBV6-6
CASSTRDRVPRETQYF
TGTGCCAGCAGTACCCGGGACAGGGTACCAAGAGAGACCCAGTACTTC
>many|TRBJ1-5|.|TRBV15
CATSRTTTGYSNQPQHF
TGTGCCACCAGCAGAACAACGACAGGTTATAGCAATCAGCCCCAGCATTTT
>many|TRBJ1-2|.|TRBV7-8
CASSLNPGVFGYTF
TGTGCCAGCAGCTTAAACCCAGGGGTTTTTGGCTACACCTTC
>.|TRBJ2-3|TRBD2|TRBV19
CASAEGLAGVEQNTQYF
TGTGCCAGTGCCGAGGGACTAGCGGGAGTTGAACAAAATACGCAGTATTTT
>.|TRBJ2-1|.|TRBV29-1
CSVRQGADEQFF
TGCAGCGTTCGGCAGGGTGCGGATGAGCAGTTCTTC
>few|TRBJ2-4|TRBD1|TRBV29-1
CSVEGAGDRGLAKNIQYF
TGCAGCGTTGAAGGGGCGGGGGACAGGGGGCTGGCCAAAAACATTCAGTACTTC
>.|TRBJ1-2|.|TRBV28
CASIPGRLNYGYTF
TGTGCCAGCATCCCAGGGCGTCTTAACTATGGCTACACCTTC
>many|TRBJ1-6|.|TRBV20-1
CSARDLEFSVNDSPLHF
TGCAGTGCTAGAGACCTCGAGTTTTCTGTTAATGATTCACCCCTCCACTTT
>many|TRBJ1-1|.|TRBV27
CASSLGMNTEAFF
TGTGCCAGCAGTTTGGGGATGAACACTGAAGCTTTCTTT
>many|TRBJ2-3|.|TRBV20-1
CSATLWGARTDTQYF
TGCAGTGCCACCCTTTGGGGGGCCCGGACAGATACGCAGTATTTT
>.|TRBJ2-1|TRBD2|TRBV6-1
CASRDRWTSGYNEQFF
TGTGCCAGCAGAGACCGCTGGACTAGCGGGTACAATGAGCAGTTCTTC
>.|TRBJ1-6|TRBD1|TRBV20-1
CSARGTGGNSPLHF
TGCAGTGCTAGAGGGACAGGGGGGAATTCACCCCTCCACTTT
>few|TRBJ2-1|TRBD2|TRBV19
CASSIGRTGEQFF
TGTGCCAGTAGTATCGGGAGGACCGGTGAGCAGTTCTTC
>.|TRBJ2-5|TRBD2|TRBV6-5
CASSPAGGPGQETQYF
TGTGCCAGCAGTCCTGCGGGAGGGCCGGGACAAGAGACCCAGTACTTC
>few|TRBJ2-1|.|TRBV2
CGSRRTFGEQFF
TGCGGGAGTAGGCGGACTTTTGGTGAGCAGTTCTTC
>many|TRBJ1-5|.|TRBV7-9
CASSLGGPDQPQHF
TGTGCCAGCAGCTTAGGGGGGCCGGATCAGCCCCAGCATTTT
>.|TRBJ2-5|TRBD2|TRBV7-6
CASSPRAGVRETQYF
TGTGCCAGCAGCCCAAGAGCGGGAGTAAGAGAGACCCAGTACTTC
>many|TRBJ2-1|TRBD1|TRBV5-1
CASSPGTGAYNEQFF
TGCGCCAGCAGCCCCGGGACAGGCGCCTACAATGAGCAGTTCTTC
>few|TRBJ1-2|.|TRBV19
CASSSDPQGGYTF
TGTGCCAGTAGTTCGGACCCCCAGGGTGGCTACACCTTC
>few|TRBJ2-5|.|TRBV12-3/TRBV12-4
CASSFSLGRLGTQYF
TGTGCCAGCAGTTTCTCGTTAGGACGCTTAGGGACCCAGTACTTC
>.|TRBJ2-1|.|TRBV6-2/TRBV6-3
CASSYSSYNEQFF
TGTGCCAGCAGTTACTCCTCATACAATGAGCAGTTCTTC